This TCR beta chain came from a study of glioma-infiltrating T cells. The study's findings and limits: Only very few CDR3 sequences appeared in both tissue and blood.

The iRepertoire nested amplicon-rescue multiplex PCR amplified TCR alpha and beta CDR3s from RNA. TCRdb redid the calling of the multiplex PCR reads with MiXCR, one entry per CDR3 protein. The table records some 93,000 distinct CDR3 sequences, around 42% of them present only once. There are 12 residues in the CDR3. Germline assignment: CDR1 SQVTM and CDR2 ANQGSEA. The V end lost 4 bases, the J end lost 2 bases, and 6 bases lay between the germline ends. This clonotype was detected many times. What it binds is not known. This clonotype originated in a human donor with low-grade glioma or glioblastoma, undergoing nonglioma brain surgery, or in good health (not recorded which). Input material: glioma tissue, nonneoplastic brain tissue, or PBMCs (not recorded which). The chain carries TRBV29-1 and TRBJ1-3, with D unresolved. CDR3 nucleotides: TGCAGCGTTGGGGGAACTGGAAACACCATATATTTT. Translated, it gives CSVGGTGNTIYF.